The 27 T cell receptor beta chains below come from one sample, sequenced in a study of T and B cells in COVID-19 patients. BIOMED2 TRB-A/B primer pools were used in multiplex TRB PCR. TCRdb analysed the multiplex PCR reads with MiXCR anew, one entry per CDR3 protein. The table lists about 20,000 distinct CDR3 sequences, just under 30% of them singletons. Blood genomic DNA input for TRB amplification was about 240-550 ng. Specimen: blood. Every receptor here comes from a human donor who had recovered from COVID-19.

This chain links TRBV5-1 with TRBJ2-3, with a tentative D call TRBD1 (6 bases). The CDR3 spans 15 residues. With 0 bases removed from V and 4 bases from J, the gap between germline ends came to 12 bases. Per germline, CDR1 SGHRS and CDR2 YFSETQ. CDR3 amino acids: CASSLEARGADTQYF. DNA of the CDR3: TGCGCCAGCAGCTTGGAAGCCAGGGGCGCAGATACGCAGTATTTT. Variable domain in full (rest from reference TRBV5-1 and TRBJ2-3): KAGVTQTPRYLIKTRGQQVTLSCSPISGHRSVSWYQQTPGQGLQFLFEYFSETQRNKGNFPGRFSGRQFSNSRSEMNVSTLELGDSALYLCASSLEARGADTQYFGPGTRLTVL.

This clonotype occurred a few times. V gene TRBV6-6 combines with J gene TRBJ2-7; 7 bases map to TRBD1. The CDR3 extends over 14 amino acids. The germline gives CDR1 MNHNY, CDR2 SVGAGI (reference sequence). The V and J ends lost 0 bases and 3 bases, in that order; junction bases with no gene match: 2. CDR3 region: CASSYSRQGYEQYF. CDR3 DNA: TGTGCCAGCAGTTACTCGAGACAGGGCTACGAGCAGTACTTC.

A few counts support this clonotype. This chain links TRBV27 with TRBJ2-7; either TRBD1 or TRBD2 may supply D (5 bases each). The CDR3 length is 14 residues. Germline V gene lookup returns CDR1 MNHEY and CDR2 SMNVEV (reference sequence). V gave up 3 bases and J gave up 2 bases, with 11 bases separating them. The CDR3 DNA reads TGTGCCAGCAGTTTTGAGGGACCAACCTACGAGCAGTACTTC. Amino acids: CASSFEGPTYEQYF.

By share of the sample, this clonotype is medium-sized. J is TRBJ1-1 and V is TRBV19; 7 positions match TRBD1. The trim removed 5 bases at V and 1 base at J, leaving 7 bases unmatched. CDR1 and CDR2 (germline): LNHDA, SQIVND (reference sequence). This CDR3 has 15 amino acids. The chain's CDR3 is CASSDGTATNTEAFF. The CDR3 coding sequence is TGTGCCAGTAGTGACGGGACAGCTACGAACACTGAAGCTTTCTTT.

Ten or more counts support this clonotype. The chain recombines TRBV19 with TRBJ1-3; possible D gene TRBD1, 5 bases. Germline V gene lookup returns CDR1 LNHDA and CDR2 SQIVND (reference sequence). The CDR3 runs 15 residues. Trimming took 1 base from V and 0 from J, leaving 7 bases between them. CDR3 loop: CASSIGQRSGNTIYF. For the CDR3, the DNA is TGTGCCAGTAGTATAGGACAGCGCTCTGGAAACACCATATATTTT.

The chain's CDR3 is CASSLVSRYEQYF. CDR3 sequence (DNA): TGTGCCAGCAGTTTGGTGTCCAGGTACGAGCAGTACTTC. V is TRBV12-3 or TRBV12-4 and J is TRBJ2-7, with D unresolved. V dropped 3 bases and J dropped 4 bases, with 10 bases sitting between them. This CDR3 region has 13 residues.

The CDR3, as DNA: TGTGCCAGCAGGAACCGGGACAGCTACAATGAGCAGTTCTTC. Its protein is CASRNRDSYNEQFF. The chain recombines TRBV12-3 or TRBV12-4 with TRBJ2-1, with 7 nucleotides matching TRBD1. Losses at the gene ends were 6 bases for V and 3 bases for J; bases not matched to a gene: 5. The CDR3 length is 14 residues.

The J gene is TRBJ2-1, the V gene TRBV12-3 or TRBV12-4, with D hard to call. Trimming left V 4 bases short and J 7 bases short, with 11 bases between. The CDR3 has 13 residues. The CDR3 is CASSSRRVNEQFF. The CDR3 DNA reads TGTGCCAGCAGTTCCCGACGAGTTAATGAGCAGTTCTTC.

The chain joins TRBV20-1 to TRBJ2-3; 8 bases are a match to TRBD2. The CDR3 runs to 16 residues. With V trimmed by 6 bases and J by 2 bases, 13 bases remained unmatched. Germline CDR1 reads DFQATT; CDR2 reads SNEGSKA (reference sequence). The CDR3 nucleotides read TGCAGTGCCCCCGCGGGACTAGGGGGTCTCACAGATACGCAGTATTTT. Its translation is CSAPAGLGGLTDTQYF.

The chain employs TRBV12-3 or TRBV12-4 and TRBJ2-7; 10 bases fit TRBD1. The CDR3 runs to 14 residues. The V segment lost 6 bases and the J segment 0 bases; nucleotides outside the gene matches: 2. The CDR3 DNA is TGTGCCAGCAGGACAGGGGGCCCCTCCTACGAGCAGTACTTC. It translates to CASRTGGPSYEQYF.

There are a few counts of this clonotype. CDR3 loop: CASSRRGGTGDYGYTF. The CDR3 nucleotides read TGTGCCAGTAGCAGGCGGGGGGGAACAGGAGACTATGGCTACACCTTC. The J gene is TRBJ1-2, the V gene TRBV19, with a tentative D call TRBD1 (5 bases). The germline V gene has CDR1 LNHDA and CDR2 SQIVND (reference sequence). V lost 6 bases, J lost 3 bases, and 20 bases lay in between. The CDR3 loop spans 16 amino acids.

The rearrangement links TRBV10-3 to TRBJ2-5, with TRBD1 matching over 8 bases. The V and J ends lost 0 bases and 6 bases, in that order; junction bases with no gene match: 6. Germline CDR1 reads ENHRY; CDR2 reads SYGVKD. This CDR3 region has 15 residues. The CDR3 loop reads CAISESTSRGQTQYF. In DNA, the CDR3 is TGTGCCATCAGTGAGTCGACGTCCAGGGGGCAGACCCAGTACTTC.

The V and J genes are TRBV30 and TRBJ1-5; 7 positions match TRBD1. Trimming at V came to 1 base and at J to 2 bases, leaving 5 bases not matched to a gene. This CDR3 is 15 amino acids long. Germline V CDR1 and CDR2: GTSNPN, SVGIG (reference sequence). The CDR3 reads CAWSGTGVGNQPQHF. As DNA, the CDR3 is TGTGCCTGGAGTGGAACAGGGGTTGGCAATCAGCCCCAGCATTTT.

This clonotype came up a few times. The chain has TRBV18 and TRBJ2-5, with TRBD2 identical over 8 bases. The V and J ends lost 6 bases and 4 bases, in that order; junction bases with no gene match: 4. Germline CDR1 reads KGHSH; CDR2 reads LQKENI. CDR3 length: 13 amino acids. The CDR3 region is CASSRLAGETQYF. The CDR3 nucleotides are TGTGCCAGCTCGCGTCTAGCGGGAGAGACCCAGTACTTC. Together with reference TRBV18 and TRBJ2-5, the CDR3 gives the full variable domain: NAGVMQNPRHLVRRRGQEARLRCSPMKGHSHVYWYRQLPEEGLKFMVYLQKENIIDESGMPKERFSAEFPKEGPSILRIQQVVRGDSAAYFCASSRLAGETQYFGPGTRLLVL.

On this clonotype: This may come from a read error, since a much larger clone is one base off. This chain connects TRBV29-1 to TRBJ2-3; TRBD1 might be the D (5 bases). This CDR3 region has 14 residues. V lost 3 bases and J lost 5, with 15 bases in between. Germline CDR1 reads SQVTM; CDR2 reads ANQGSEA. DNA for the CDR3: TGCAGCGTTGACGTAGAAGGGGTGGAAGATACGCAGTATTTT. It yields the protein CSVDVEGVEDTQYF.

The chain's CDR3 is CSARDPGGTEAFF. The CDR3 coding sequence is TGCAGTGCTAGAGATCCAGGGGGCACTGAAGCTTTCTTT. V and J are TRBV20-1 and TRBJ1-1; TRBD1 matches 7 bases. CDR1 and CDR2 from the germline V gene are DFQATT and SNEGSKA (reference sequence). The CDR3 contains 13 residues. Unmatched junction bases numbered 2, after V lost 0 bases and J lost 4 bases.

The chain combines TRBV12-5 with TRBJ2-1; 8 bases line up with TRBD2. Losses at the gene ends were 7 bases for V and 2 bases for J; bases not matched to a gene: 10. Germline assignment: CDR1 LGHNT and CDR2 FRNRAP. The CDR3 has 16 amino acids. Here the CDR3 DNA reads TGTGCTAGTGCCCTCGGGAGGGGGACAACCTACAATGAGCAGTTCTTC. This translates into CASALGRGTTYNEQFF. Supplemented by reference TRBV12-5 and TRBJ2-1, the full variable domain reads DARVTQTPRHKVTEMGQEVTMRCQPILGHNTVFWYRQTMMQGLELLAYFRNRAPLDDSGMPKDRFSAEMPDATLATLKIQPSEPRDSAVYFCASALGRGTTYNEQFFGPGTRLTVL.

CDR3 in amino acids: CASSIVEGGRNQPQHF. In nucleotides, the CDR3 is TGTGCCAGTAGTATAGTGGAAGGGGGCCGCAATCAGCCCCAGCATTTT. The V gene is TRBV19, the J gene TRBJ1-5; 7 bases are shared with TRBD1. This CDR3 is 16 amino acids long. Germline assignment: CDR1 LNHDA and CDR2 SQIVND (reference sequence). V dropped 1 base and J dropped 2; count of bases not matched to a gene: 5.

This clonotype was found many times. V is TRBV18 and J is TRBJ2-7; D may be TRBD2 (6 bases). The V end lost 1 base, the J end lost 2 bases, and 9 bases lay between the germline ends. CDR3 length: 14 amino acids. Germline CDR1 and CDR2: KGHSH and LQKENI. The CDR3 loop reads CASSPRGEAYEQYF. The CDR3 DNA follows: TGTGCCAGCTCACCACGGGGGGAAGCCTACGAGCAGTACTTC. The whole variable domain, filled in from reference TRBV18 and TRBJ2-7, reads NAGVMQNPRHLVRRRGQEARLRCSPMKGHSHVYWYRQLPEEGLKFMVYLQKENIIDESGMPKERFSAEFPKEGPSILRIQQVVRGDSAAYFCASSPRGEAYEQYFGPGTRLTVT.

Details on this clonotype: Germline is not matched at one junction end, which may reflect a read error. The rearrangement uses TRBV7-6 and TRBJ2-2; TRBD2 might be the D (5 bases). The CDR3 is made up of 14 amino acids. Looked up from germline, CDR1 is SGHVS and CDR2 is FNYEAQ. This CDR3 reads CASSPPTSTGEMFF. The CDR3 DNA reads TGTGCCAGCAGCCCCCCTACCTCCACCGGGGAGATGTTTTTT.

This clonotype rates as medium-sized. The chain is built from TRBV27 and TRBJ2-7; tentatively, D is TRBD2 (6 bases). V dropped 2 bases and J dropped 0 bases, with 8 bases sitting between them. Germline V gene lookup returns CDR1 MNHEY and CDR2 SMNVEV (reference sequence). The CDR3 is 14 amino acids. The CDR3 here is CASSLAGSSYEQYF. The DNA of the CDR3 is TGTGCCAGCAGTTTAGCGGGGAGCTCCTACGAGCAGTACTTC.

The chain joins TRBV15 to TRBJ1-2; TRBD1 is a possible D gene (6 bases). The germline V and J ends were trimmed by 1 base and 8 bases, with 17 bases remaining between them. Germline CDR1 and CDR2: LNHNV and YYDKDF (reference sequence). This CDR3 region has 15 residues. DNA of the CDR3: TGTGCCACCAGCAGAGGGGCACAGGGCCCAGGGGGCTACACCTTC. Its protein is CATSRGAQGPGGYTF.

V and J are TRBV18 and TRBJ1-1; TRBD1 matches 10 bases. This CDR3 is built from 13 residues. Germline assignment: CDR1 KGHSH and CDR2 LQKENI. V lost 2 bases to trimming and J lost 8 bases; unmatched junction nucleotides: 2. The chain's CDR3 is CASSPSTGGEAFF. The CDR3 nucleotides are TGTGCCAGCTCACCATCGACAGGGGGCGAAGCTTTCTTT.

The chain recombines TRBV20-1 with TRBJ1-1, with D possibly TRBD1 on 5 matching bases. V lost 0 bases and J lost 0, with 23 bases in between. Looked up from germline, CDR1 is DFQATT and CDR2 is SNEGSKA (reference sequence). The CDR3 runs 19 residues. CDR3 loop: CSARDLEGVTGPMNTEAFF. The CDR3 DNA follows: TGCAGTGCTAGAGATCTAGAGGGCGTCACAGGTCCGATGAACACTGAAGCTTTCTTT.

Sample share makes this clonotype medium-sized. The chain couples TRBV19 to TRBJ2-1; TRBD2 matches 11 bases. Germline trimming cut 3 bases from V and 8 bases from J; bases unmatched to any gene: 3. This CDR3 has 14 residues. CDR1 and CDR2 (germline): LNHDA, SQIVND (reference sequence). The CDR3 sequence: CASSILAGGHEQFF. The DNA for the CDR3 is TGTGCCAGTAGTATCCTAGCGGGAGGTCATGAGCAGTTCTTC.

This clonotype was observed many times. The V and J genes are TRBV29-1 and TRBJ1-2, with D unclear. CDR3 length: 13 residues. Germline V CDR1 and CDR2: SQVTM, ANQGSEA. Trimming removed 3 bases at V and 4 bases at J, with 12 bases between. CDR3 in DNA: TGCAGCGTTGACGTGTCCGAGGGCTATGGCTACACCTTC. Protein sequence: CSVDVSEGYGYTF.

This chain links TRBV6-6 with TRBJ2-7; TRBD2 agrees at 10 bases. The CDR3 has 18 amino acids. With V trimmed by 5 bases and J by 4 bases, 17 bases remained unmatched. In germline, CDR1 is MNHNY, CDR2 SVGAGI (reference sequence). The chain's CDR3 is CASSTERGLAQYGYEQYF. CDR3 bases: TGTGCCAGCAGTACCGAGAGGGGACTAGCGCAATACGGGTACGAGCAGTACTTC.